The source of this TCR beta chain is a study of shared clonotypes between healthy human individuals. Study results and caveats: Specimens sampled were limited to blood, with tissue repertoires likely differing.

The assay was run at deep level. The table came from immunoSEQ multiplex PCR; TCRdb's copy has only in-frame clones and leaves some out. This sample has approximately 510,000 clones, with 60% to 85% found just once. About this clone itself: Antigen unknown.

This CDR3 spans 12 amino acids. V lost 6 bases and J lost 4; bases outside the gene matches: 2. CDR1 is LNHDA, CDR2 SQIVND, per germline (reference sequence). The chain couples TRBV19 to TRBJ1-2, with 7 bases aligning to TRBD1. The receptor comes from a woman aged 40-49 years in good health. Some clones in this sample may be carry-over from other donors' samples. Source material: PBMCs. The CDR3 bases are TGTGCCAGTAGCGGACAGGCCTATGGCTACACCTTC. Translating gives CASSGQAYGYTF.